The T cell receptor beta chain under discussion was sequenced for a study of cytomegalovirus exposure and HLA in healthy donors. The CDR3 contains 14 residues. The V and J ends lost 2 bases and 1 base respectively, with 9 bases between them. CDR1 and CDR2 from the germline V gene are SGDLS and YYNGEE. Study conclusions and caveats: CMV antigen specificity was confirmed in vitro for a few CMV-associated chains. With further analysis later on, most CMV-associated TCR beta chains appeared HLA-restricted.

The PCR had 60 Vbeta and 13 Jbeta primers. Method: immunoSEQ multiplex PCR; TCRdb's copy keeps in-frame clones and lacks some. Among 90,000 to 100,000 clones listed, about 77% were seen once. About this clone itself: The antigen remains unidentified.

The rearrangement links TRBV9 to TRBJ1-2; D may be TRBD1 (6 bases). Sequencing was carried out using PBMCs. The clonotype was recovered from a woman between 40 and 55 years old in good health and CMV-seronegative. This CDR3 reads CASSVQQGNYGYTF. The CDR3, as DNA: TGTGCCAGCAGCGTGCAACAGGGTAACTATGGCTACACCTTC.